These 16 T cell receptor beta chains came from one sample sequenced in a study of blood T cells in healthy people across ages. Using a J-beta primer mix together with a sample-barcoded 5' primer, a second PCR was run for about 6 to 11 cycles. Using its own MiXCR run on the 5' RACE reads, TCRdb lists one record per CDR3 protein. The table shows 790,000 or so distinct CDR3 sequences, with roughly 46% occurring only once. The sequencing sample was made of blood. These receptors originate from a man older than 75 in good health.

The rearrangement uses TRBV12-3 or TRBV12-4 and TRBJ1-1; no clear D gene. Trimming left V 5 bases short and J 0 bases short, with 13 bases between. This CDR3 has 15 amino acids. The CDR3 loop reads CASSRNRTVNTEAFF. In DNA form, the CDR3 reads TGTGCCAGCAGTAGGAACAGAACAGTGAACACTGAAGCTTTCTTT.

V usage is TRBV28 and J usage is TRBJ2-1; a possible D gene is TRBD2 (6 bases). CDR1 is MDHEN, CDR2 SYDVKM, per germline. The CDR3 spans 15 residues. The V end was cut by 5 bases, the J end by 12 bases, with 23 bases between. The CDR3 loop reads CASSGISGWSRRQFF. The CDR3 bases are TGTGCCAGCAGTGGGATCAGCGGGTGGTCCCGGAGGCAGTTCTTC.

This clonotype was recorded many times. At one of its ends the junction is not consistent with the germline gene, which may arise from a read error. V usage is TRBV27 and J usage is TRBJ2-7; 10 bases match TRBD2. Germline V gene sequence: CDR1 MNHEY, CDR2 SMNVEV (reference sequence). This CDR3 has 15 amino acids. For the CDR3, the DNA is TGCGCCAGCAGCTTGGGGACTAGCGCAACCTACGAGCAGTACTTC. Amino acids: CASSLGTSATYEQYF.

The DNA of the CDR3 is TGTGCCAGCAGTGAGGGAGACATCGGTGGCTACACCTTC. The encoded protein is CASSEGDIGGYTF. The chain employs TRBV25-1 and TRBJ1-2, with D unclear. V gave up 3 bases and J gave up 7 bases, with 12 bases separating them. There are 13 residues in the CDR3. The germline CDR1 and CDR2 sequences are MGHDK and SYGVNS.

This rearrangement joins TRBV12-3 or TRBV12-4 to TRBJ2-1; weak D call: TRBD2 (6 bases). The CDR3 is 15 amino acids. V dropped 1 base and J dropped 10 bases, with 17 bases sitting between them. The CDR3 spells CASSLGAAGPGEQFF. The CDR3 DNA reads TGTGCCAGCAGTTTAGGGGCGGCGGGACCGGGGGAGCAGTTCTTC.

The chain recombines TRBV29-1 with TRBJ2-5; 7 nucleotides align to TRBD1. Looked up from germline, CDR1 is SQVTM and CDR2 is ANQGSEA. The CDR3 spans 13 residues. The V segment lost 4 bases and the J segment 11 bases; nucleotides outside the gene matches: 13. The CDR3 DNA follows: TGCAGCGTTGTGGGGACAGTGACATCCAAGCAGTACTTC. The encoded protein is CSVVGTVTSKQYF.

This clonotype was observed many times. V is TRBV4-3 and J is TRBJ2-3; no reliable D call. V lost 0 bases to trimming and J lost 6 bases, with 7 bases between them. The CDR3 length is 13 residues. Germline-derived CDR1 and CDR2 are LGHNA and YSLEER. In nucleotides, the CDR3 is TGCGCCAGCAGCCAAGACCCGGGCGATACGCAGTATTTT. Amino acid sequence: CASSQDPGDTQYF.

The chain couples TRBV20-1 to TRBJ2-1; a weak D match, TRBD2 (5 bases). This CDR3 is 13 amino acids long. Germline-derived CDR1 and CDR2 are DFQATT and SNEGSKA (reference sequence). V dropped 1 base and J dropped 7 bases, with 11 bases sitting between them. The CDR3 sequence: CSARGTQRNEQFF. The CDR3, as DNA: TGCAGTGCTAGAGGGACTCAGAGGAATGAGCAGTTCTTC.

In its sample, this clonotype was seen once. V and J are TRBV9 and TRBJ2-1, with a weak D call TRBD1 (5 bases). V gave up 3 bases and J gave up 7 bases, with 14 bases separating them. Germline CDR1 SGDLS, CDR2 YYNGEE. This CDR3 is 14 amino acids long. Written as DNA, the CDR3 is TGTGCCAGCAGCGGAAATGCTCCAGGGAATGAGCAGTTCTTC. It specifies CASSGNAPGNEQFF.

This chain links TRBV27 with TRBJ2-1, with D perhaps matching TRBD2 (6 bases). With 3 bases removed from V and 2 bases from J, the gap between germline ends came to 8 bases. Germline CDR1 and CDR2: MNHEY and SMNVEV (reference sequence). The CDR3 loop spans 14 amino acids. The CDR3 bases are TGTGCCAGCAGTTTCACGGGGGCCTACAATGAGCAGTTCTTC. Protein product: CASSFTGAYNEQFF.

CDR3 in DNA: TGTGCCAGCAGTGAAACGGCAGGGGTTAACTCTGGGGCCAACGTCCTGACTTTC. This codes for CASSETAGVNSGANVLTF. The chain employs TRBV25-1 and TRBJ2-6, with D possibly matching TRBD1 (6 bases). The CDR3 length is 18 residues. CDR1 is MGHDK and CDR2 is SYGVNS in the germline V gene. The V and J ends lost 2 bases and 0 bases respectively, with 14 bases between them.

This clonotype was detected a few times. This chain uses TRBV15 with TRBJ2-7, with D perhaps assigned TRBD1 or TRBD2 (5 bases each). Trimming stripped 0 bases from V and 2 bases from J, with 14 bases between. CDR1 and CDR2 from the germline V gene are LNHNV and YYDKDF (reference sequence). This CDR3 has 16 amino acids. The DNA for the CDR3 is TGTGCCACCAGCAGAGATATCGGTGGGACCCCCTACGAGCAGTACTTC. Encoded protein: CATSRDIGGTPYEQYF.

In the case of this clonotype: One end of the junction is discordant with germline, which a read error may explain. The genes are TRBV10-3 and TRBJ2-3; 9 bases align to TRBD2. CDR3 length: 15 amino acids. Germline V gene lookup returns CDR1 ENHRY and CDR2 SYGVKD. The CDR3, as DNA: TGTGCCATCAGTGACAGCGGGAGGCCGACAGATGCGCAGTATTTT. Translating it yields CAISDSGRPTDAQYF.

The CDR3 is CASSRPAGAGYNEQYF. As DNA, the CDR3 is TGTGCCAGCAGCCGCCCAGCGGGAGCGGGGTACAATGAGCAGTACTTC. V gene TRBV5-5 combines with J gene TRBJ2-7; TRBD2 aligns across 8 bases. The CDR3 consists of 16 residues. Germline values: CDR1 SGHKS, CDR2 YYEKEE (reference sequence). With V trimmed by 4 bases and J by 7 bases, 16 bases remained unmatched.

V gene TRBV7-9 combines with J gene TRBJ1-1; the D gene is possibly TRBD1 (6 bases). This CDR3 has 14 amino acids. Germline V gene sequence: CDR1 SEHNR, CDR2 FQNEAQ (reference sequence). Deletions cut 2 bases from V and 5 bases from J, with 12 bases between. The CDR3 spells CASSLNSGETEAFF. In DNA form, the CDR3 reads TGTGCCAGCAGCTTAAACTCAGGGGAGACTGAAGCTTTCTTT.

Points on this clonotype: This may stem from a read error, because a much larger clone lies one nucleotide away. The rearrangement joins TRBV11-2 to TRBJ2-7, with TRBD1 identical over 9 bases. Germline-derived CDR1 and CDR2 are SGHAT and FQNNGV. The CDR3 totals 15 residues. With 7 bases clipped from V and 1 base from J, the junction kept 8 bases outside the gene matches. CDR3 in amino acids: CASNSGQGSSYEQYF. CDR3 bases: TGTGCCAGCAACTCAGGACAGGGGAGTTCCTACGAGCAGTACTTC.